This T cell receptor (beta chain) originates from a study of T cell responses to AZD1222 COVID-19 vaccine. Notes on the study in general: Distributed over spike, vaccine-associated CD4 TCRs predominated at 160-218 and 743-854.

A remark on this clone: The antigen remains unidentified.

CDR3 size: 17 residues. Looked up from germline, CDR1 is LNHDA and CDR2 is SQIVND (reference sequence). With 9 bases removed from V and 0 bases from J, the gap between germline ends came to 18 bases. Produced via immunoSEQ multiplex PCR; TCRdb's table is partial and in-frame only. Of about 110,000 clones in the sample, more than 75% were seen once. The chain has TRBV19 and TRBJ1-6, with a weak D call TRBD1 (5 bases). The receptor was derived from an adult in good health. Sequencing was performed on peripheral blood, taken on day 0 of AZD1222 vaccination. The DNA for the CDR3 is TGTGCCAGCCCGCCGGTGGGGCAGACCTCCTATAATTCACCCCTCCACTTT. It yields the protein CASPPVGQTSYNSPLHF.